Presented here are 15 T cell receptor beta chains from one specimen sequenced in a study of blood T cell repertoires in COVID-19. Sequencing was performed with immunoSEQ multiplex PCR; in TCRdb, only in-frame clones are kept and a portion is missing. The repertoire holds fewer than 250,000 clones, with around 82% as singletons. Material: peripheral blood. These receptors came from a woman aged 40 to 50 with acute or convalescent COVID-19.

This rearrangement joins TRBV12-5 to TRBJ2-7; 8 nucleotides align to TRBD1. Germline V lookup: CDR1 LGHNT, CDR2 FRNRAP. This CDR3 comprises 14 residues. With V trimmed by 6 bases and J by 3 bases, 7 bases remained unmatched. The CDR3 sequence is CASGLTGVSYEQYF. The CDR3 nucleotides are TGTGCTAGTGGCCTGACAGGGGTGAGCTACGAGCAGTACTTC.

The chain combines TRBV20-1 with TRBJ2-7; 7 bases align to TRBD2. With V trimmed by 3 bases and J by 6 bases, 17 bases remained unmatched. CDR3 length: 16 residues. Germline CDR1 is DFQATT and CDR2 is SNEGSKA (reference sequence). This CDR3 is CSASIVSGLPPFEQYF. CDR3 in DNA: TGCAGTGCTAGTATAGTTAGCGGGCTGCCGCCCTTCGAGCAGTACTTC.

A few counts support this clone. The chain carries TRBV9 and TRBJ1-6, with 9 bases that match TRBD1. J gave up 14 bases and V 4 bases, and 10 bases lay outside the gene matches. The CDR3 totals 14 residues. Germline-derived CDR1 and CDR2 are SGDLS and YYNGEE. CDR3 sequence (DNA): TGTGCCAGCAGCCCTGGGACAGGGAGTGGGACCCTCCACTTT. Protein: CASSPGTGSGTLHF. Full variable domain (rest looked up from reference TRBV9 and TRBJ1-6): DSGVTQTPKHLITATGQRVTLRCSPRSGDLSVYWYQQSLDQGLQFLIQYYNGEERAKGNILERFSAQQFPDLHSELNLSSLELGDSALYFCASSPGTGSGTLHFGNGTRLTVT.

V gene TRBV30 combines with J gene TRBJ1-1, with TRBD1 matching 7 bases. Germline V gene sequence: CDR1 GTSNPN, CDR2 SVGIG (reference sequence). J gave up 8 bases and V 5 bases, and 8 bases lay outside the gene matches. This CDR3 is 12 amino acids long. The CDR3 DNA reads TGTGCCTGGGACGATACAGGGGTAGAAGCTTTCTTT. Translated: CAWDDTGVEAFF.

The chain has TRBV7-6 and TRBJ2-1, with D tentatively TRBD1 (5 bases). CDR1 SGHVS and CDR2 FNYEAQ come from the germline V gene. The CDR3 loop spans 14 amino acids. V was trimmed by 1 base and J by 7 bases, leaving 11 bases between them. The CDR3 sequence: CASSLGQGRNEQFF. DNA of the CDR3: TGTGCCAGCAGCTTAGGGCAGGGCCGGAATGAGCAGTTCTTC. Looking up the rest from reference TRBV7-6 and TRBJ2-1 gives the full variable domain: GAGVSQSPRYKVTKRGQDVALRCDPISGHVSLYWYRQALGQGPEFLTYFNYEAQQDKSGLPNDRFSAERPEGSISTLTIQRTEQRDSAMYRCASSLGQGRNEQFFGPGTRLTVL.

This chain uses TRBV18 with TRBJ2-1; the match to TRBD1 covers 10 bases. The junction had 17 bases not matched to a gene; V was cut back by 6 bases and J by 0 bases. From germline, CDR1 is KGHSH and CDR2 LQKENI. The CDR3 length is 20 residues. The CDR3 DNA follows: TGTGCCAGCTCGCTTACCCGACAGGGGGCTTACTCCAGCTCCTACAATGAGCAGTTCTTC. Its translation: CASSLTRQGAYSSSYNEQFF.

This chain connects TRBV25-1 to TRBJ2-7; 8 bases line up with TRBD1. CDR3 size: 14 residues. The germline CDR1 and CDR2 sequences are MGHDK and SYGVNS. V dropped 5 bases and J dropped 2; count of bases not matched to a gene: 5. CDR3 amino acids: CASSPQGGPYEQYF. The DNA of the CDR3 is TGTGCCAGCAGTCCACAGGGGGGACCCTACGAGCAGTACTTC.

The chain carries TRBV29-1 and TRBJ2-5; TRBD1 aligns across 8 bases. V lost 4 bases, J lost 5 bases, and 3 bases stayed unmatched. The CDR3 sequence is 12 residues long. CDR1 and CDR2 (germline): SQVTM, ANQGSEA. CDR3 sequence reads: CSVVQGEETQYF. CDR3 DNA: TGCAGCGTTGTACAGGGGGAGGAGACCCAGTACTTC.

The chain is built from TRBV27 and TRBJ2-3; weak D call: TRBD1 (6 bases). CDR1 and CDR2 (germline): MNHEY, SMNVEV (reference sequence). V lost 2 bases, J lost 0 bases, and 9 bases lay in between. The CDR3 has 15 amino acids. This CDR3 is CASSLGTTSTDTQYF. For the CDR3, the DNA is TGTGCCAGCAGTTTAGGGACAACTAGCACAGATACGCAGTATTTT.

DNA for the CDR3: TGCGCCAGCAGTCTGCAGGGGGCAACTAATGAAAAACTGTTTTTT. As protein: CASSLQGATNEKLFF. The chain employs TRBV5-1 and TRBJ1-4; 7 positions match TRBD1. V shed 5 bases, J shed 0 bases, and the junction held 4 bases outside the gene matches. The V gene's germline CDR1 is SGHRS and CDR2 YFSETQ. The CDR3 extends over 15 amino acids.

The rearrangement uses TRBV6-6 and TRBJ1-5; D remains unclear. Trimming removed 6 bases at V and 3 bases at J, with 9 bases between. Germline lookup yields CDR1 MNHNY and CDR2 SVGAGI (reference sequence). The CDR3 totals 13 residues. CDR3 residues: CASSSGLNQPQHF. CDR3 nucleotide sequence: TGTGCCAGCAGCTCCGGACTCAATCAGCCCCAGCATTTT.

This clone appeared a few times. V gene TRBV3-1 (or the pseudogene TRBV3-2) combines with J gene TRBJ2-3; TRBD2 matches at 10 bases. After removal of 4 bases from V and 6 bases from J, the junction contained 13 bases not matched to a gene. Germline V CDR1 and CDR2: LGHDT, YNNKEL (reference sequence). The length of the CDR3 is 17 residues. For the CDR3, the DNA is TGTGCCAGCAGCCCTACCCCAGCGGGGGGGCGCGCGGATACGCAGTATTTT. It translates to CASSPTPAGGRADTQYF.

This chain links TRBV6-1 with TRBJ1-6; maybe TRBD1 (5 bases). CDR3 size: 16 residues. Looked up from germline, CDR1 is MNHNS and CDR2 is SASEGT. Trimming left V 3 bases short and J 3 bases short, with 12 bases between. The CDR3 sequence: CASSDLTDYYNSPLHF. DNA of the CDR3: TGTGCCAGCAGTGATTTGACAGATTACTATAATTCACCCCTCCACTTT.

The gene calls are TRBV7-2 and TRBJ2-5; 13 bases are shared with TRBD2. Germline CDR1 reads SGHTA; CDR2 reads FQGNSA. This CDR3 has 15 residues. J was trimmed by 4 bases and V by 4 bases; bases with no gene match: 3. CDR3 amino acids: CASSSLAGGPETQYF. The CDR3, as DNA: TGTGCCAGCAGCTCACTAGCGGGAGGGCCAGAGACCCAGTACTTC.

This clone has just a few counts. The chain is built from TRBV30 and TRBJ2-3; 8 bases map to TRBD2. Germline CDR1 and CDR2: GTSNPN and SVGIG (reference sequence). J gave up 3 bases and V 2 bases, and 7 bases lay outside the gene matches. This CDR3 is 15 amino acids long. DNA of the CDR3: TGTGCCTGGAGTCTGGTAGCGGGGATGACAGATACGCAGTATTTT. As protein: CAWSLVAGMTDTQYF.